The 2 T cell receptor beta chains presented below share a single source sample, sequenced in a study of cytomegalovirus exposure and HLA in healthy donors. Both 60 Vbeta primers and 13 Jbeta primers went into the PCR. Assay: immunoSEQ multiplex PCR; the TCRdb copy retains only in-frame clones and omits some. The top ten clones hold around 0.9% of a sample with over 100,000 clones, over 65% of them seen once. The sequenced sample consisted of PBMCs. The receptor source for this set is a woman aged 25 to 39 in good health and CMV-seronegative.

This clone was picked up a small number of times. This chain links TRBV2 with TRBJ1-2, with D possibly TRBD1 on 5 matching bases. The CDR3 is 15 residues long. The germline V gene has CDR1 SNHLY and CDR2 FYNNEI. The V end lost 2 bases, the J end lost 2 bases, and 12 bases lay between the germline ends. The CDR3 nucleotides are TGTGCCAGCAGTGAAACGGGGACTCGCAACTATGGCTACACCTTC. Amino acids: CASSETGTRNYGYTF.

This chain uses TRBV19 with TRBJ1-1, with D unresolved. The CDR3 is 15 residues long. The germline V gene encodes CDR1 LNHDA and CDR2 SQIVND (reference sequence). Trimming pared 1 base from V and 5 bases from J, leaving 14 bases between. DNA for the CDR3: TGTGCCAGTAGTATAGGTCACAGTGTTAGGACTGAAGCTTTCTTT. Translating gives CASSIGHSVRTEAFF. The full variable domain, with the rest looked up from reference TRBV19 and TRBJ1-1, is DGGITQSPKYLFRKEGQNVTLSCEQNLNHDAMYWYRQDPGQGLRLIYYSQIVNDFQKGDIAEGYSVSREKKESFPLTVTSAQKNPTAFYLCASSIGHSVRTEAFFGQGTRLTVV.